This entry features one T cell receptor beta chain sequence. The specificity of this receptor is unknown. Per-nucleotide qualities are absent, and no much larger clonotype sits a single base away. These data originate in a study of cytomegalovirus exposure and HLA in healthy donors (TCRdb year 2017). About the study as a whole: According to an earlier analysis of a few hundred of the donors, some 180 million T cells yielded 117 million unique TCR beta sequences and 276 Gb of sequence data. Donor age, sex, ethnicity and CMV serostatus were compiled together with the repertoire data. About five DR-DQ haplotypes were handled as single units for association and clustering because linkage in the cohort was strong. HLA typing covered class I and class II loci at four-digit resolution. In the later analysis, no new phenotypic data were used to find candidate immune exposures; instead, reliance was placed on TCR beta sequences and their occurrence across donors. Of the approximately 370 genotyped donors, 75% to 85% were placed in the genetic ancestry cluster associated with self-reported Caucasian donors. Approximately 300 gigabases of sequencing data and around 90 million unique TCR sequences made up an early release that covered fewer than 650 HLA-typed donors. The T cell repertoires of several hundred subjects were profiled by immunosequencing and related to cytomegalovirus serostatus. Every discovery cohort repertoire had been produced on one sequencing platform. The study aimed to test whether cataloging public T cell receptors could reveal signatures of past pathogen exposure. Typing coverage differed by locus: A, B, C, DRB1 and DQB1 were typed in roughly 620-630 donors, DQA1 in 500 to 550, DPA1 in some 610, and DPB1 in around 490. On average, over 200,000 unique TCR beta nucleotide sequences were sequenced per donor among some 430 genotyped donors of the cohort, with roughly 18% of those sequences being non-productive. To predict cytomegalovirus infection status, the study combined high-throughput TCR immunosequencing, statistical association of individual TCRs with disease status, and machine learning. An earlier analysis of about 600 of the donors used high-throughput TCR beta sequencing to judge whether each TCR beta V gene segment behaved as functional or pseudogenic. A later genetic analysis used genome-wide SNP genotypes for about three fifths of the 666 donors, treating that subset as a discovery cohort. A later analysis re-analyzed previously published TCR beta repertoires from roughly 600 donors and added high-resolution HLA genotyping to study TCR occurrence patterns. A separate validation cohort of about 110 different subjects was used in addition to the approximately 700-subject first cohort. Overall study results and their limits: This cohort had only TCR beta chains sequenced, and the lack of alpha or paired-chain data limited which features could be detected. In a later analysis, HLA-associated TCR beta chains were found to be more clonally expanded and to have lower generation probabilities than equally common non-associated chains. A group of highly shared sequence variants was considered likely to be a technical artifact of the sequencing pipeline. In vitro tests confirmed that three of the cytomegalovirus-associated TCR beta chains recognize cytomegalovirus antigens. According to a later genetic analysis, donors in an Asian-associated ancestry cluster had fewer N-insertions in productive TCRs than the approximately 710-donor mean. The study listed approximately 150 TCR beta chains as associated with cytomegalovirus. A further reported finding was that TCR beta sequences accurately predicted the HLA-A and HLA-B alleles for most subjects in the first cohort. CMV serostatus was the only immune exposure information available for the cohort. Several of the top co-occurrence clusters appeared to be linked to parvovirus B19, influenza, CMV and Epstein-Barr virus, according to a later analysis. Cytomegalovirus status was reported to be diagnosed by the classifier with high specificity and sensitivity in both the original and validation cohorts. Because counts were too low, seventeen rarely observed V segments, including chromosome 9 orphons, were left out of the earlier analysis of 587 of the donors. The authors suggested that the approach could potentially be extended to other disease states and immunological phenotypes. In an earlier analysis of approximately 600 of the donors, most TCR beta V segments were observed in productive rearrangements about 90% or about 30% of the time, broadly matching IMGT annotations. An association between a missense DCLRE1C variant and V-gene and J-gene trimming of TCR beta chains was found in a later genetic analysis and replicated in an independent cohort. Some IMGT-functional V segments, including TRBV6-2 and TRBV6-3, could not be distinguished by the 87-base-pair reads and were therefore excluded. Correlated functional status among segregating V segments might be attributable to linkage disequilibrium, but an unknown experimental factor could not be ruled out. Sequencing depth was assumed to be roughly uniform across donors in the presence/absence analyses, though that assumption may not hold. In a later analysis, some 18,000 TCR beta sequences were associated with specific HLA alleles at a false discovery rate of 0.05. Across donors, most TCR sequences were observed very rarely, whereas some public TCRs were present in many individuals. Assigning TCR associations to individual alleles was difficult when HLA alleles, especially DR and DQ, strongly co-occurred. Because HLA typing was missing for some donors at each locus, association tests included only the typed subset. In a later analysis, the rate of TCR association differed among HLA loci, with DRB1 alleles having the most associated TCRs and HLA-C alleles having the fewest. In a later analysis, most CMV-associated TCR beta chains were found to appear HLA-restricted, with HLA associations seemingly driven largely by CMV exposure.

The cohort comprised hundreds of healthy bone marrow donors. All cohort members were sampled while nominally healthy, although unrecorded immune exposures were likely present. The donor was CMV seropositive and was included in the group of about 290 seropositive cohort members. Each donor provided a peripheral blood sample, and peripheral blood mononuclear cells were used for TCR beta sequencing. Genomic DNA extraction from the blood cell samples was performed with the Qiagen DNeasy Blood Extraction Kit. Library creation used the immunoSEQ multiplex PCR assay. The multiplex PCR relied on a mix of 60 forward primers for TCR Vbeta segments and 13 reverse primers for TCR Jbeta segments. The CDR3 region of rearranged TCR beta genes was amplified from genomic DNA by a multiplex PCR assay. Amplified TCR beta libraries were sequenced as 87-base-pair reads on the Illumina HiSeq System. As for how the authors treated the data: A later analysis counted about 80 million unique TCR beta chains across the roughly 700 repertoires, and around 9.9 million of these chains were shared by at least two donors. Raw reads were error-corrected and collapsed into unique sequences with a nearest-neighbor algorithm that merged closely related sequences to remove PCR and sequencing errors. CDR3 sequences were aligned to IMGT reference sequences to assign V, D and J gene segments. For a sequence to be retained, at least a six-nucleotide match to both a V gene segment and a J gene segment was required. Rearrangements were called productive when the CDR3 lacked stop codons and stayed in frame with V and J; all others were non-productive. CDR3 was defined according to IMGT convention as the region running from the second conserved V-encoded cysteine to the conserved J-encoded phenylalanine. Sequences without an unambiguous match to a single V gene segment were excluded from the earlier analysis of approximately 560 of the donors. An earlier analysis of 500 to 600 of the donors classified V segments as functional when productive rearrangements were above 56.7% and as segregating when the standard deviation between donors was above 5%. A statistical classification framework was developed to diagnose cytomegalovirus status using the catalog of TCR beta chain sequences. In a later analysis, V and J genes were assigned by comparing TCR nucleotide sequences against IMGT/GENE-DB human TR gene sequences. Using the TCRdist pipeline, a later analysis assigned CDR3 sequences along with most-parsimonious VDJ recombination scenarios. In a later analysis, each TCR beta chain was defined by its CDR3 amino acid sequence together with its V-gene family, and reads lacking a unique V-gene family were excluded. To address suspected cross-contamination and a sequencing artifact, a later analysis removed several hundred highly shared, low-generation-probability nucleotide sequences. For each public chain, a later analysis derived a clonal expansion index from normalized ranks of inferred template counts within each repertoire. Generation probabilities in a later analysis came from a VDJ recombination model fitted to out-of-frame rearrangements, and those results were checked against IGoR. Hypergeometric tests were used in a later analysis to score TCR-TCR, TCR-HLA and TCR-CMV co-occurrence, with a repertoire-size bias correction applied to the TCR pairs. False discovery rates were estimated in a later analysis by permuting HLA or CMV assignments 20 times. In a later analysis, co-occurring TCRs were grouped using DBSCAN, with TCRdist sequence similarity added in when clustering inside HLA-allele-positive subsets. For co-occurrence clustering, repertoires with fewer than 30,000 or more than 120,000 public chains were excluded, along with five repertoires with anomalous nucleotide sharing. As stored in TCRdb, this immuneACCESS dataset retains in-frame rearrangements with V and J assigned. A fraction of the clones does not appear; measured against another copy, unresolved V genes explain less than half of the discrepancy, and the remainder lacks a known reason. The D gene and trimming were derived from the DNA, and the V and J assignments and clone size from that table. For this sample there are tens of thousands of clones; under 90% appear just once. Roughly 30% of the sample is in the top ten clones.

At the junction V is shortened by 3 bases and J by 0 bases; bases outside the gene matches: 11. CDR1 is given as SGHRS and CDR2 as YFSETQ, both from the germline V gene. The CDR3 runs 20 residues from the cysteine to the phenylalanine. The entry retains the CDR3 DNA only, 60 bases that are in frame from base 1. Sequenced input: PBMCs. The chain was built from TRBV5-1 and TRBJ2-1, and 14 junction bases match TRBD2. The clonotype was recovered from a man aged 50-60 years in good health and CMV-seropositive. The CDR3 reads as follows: CASSSTPTSGRDSSYNEQFF. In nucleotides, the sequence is TGCGCCAGCAGCTCCACCCCGACTAGCGGGAGGGACAGCTCCTACAATGAGCAGTTCTTC.